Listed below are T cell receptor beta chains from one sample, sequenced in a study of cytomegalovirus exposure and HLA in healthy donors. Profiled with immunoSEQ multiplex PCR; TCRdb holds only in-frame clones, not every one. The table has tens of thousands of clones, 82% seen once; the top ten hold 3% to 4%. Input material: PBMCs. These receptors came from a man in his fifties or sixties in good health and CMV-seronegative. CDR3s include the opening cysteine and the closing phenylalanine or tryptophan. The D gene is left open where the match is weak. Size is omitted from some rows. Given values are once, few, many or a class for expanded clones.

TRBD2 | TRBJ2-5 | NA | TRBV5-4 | CASSSGLAGETQYF | TGTGCCAGCAGTTCGGGACTAGCGGGAGAGACCCAGTACTTC
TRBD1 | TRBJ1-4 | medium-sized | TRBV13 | CASSLRGGSEKLFF | TGTGCCAGCAGCTTAAGAGGGGGCAGTGAAAAACTGTTTTTT
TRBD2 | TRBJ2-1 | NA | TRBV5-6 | CASSTLLAGGADEQFF | TGTGCCAGCAGCACCCTACTAGCGGGAGGTGCGGATGAGCAGTTCTTC
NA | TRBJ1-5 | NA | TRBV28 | CASSSPMGAASQPQHF | TGTGCCAGCAGTTCCCCGATGGGGGCCGCAAGTCAGCCCCAGCATTTT
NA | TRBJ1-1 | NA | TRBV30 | CAWSREAGAAFF | TGTGCCTGGAGTCGAGAGGCGGGGGCAGCTTTCTTT
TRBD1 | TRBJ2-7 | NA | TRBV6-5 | CASTSTGASYEQYF | TGTGCCAGCACTTCGACAGGGGCCTCCTACGAGCAGTACTTC
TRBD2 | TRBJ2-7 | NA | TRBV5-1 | CASSLDAGGSEQYF | TGCGCCAGCAGCTTGGATGCGGGAGGGAGCGAGCAGTACTTC
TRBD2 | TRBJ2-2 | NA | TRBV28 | CASSTGLAGNTGELFF | TGTGCCAGCAGCACTGGACTAGCGGGCAACACCGGGGAGCTGTTTTTT
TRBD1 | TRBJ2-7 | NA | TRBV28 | CASSLMGQRIYEQYF | TGTGCCAGCAGTTTAATGGGACAGAGGATCTACGAGCAGTACTTC
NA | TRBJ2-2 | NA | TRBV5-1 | CASSLSGQGHNTGELFF | TGCGCCAGCAGCTTGTCCGGTCAGGGGCATAACACCGGGGAGCTGTTTTTT
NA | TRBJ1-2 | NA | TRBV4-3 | CASSQQWGTYNYGYTF | TGCGCCAGCAGCCAACAGTGGGGGACTTATAACTATGGCTACACCTTC
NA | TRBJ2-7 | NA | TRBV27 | CASSPKPSYEQYF | TGTGCCAGCAGTCCAAAACCTTCCTACGAGCAGTACTTC
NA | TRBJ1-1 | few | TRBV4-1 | CASTYGRNTEAFF | TGCGCCAGCACTTACGGGAGGAACACTGAAGCTTTCTTT
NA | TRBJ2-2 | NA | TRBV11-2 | CASSFNTNTGELFF | TGTGCCAGCAGCTTTAATACGAACACCGGGGAGCTGTTTTTT
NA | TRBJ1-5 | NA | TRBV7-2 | CASSLAGGPSGQPQHF | TGTGCCAGCAGCTTAGCAGGGGGACCCTCGGGGCAGCCCCAGCATTTT
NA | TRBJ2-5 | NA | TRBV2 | CASSVGYDGTAKETQYF | TGTGCCAGCAGTGTCGGCTACGATGGGACTGCGAAAGAGACCCAGTACTTC
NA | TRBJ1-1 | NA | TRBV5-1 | CASSLGAGYEAFF | TGCGCCAGCAGCTTGGGGGCAGGGTATGAAGCTTTCTTT
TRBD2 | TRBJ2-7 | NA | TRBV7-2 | CASSLVGTSGTPYEQYF | TGTGCCAGCAGCTTAGTTGGGACTAGCGGGACCCCCTACGAGCAGTACTTC
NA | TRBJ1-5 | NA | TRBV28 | CASSLDSFGNQPQHF | TGTGCCAGCAGTCTCGACAGTTTTGGCAATCAGCCCCAGCATTTT
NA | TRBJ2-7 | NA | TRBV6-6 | CASSYNPDTNEQYF | TGTGCCAGCAGTTATAACCCGGACACAAACGAGCAGTACTTC
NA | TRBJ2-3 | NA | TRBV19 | CASSIVLWSSTDTQYF | TGTGCCAGTAGTATCGTATTATGGAGTAGCACAGATACGCAGTATTTT
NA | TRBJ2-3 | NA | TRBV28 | CASSSEYTDTQYF | TGTGCCAGCAGTTCCGAGTACACAGATACGCAGTATTTT
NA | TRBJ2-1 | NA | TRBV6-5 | CASSYGQGEQFF | TGTGCCAGCAGTTACGGTCAGGGGGAGCAGTTCTTC
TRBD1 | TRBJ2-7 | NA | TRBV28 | CASSFRTGASQYF | TGTGCCAGCAGTTTTCGCACAGGGGCCTCCCAGTACTTC
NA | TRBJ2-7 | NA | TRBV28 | CASSSNGDYEQYF | TGTGCCAGCAGTTCGAACGGGGACTACGAGCAGTACTTC
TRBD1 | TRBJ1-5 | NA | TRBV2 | CASSEQGAGYQPQHF | TGTGCCAGCAGTGAACAGGGGGCAGGGTATCAGCCCCAGCATTTT
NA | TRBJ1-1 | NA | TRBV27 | CASSPKGWGDTEAFF | TGTGCCAGCAGTCCTAAGGGGTGGGGGGACACTGAAGCTTTCTTT
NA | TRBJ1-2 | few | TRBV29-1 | CSVEDPRDPYGYTF | TGCAGCGTTGAAGATCCCAGGGATCCCTATGGCTACACCTTC
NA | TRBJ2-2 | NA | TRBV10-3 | CAISESGRTPGELFF | TGTGCCATCAGTGAGTCGGGGAGGACCCCCGGGGAGCTGTTTTTT
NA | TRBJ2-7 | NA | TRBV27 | CASRFGRYSYEQYF | TGTGCCAGCAGATTCGGTCGATACTCCTACGAGCAGTACTTC
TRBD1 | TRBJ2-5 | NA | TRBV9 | CASSAQGVETQYF | TGTGCCAGCAGCGCACAGGGGGTAGAGACCCAGTACTTC